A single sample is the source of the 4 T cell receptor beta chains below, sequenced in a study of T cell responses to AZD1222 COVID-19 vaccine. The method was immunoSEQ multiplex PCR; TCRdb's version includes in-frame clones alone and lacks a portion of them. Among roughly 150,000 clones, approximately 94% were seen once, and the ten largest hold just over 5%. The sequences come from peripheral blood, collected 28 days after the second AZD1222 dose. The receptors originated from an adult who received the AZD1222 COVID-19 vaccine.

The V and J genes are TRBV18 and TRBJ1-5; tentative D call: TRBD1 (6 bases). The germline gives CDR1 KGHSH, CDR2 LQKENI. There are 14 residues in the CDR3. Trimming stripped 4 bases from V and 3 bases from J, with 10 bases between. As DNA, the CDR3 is TGTGCCAGCTCACTACGGGACACCAATCAGCCCCAGCATTTT. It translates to CASSLRDTNQPQHF.

The CDR3 loop reads CASSPGTSGGELFF. The CDR3 DNA is TGTGCCAGCTCACCAGGGACTAGTGGCGGGGAGCTGTTTTTT. The chain couples TRBV18 to TRBJ2-2, with 8 bases matching TRBD2. Germline trimming cut 2 bases from V and 7 bases from J; bases unmatched to any gene: 3. Per the germline V gene, CDR1 is KGHSH and CDR2 is LQKENI. CDR3 length equals 14 residues.

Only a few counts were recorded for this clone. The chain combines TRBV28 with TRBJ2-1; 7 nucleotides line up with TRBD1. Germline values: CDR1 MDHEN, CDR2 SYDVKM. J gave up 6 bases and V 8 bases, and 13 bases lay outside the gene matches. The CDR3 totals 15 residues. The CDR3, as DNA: TGTGCCAGCGGTCTCTTCCGGGCAGGGGGCAATGAGCAGTTCTTC. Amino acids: CASGLFRAGGNEQFF.

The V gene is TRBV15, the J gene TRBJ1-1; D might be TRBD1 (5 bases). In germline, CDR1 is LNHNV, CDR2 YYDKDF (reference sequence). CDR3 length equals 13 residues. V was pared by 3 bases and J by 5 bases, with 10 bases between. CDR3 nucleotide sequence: TGTGCCACCAGCAGCAGCAGGGATACTGAAGCTTTCTTT. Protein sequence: CATSSSRDTEAFF.